These T cell receptor beta chains were read from a single sample in a study of blood T cells in healthy people across ages. TCRdb fed the 5' RACE reads into MiXCR, producing one record per CDR3 protein. Of about 680,000 distinct CDR3 sequences listed, roughly 49% are singletons. Sequencing was carried out using blood. These receptor sequences come from a woman aged 60-75 years in good health. The CDR3 runs from the conserved cysteine through the conserved F or W. Fields, in order: V gene, clone size, CDR3 length, J gene, D gene, CDR3 protein, CDR3 DNA. A D gene is named only where the DNA matches it firmly. A clone size is listed for some rows: how often the clone was seen (once, few, many), or a class if it is expanded.

>TRBV27|few|15|TRBJ2-7|TRBD2
CASSLRPSGDHEQYF
TGTGCCAGCAGTTTACGGCCTAGCGGGGACCACGAGCAGTACTTC
>TRBV9|NA|15|TRBJ2-3|NA
CASSVEWAGTDTQYF
TGTGCCAGCAGCGTAGAGTGGGCTGGCACAGATACGCAGTATTTT
>TRBV3-1|NA|12|TRBJ1-2|NA
CASSHTRGDYTF
TGTGCCAGCAGCCATACAAGGGGGGACTACACCTTC
>TRBV5-1|NA|14|TRBJ2-7|NA
CASSPPDRFYEQYF
TGCGCCAGCAGCCCACCGGACAGATTTTACGAGCAGTACTTC
>TRBV25-1|few|16|TRBJ1-2|NA
CASSERGTPANYGYTF
TGTGCCAGCAGTGAACGGGGGACCCCAGCTAACTATGGCTACACCTTC
>TRBV6-2/TRBV6-3|NA|16|TRBJ2-1|NA
CASTMGQLSSYNEQFF
TGTGCCAGCACCATGGGTCAGCTGAGCTCCTACAATGAGCAGTTCTTC
>TRBV27|few|15|TRBJ2-3|NA
CASSSLAASTDTQYF
TGTGCCAGCAGTTCTTTAGCGGCTAGCACAGATACGCAGTATTTT
>TRBV9|NA|13|TRBJ2-6|NA
CASLDSGANVLTF
TGTGCCAGCCTAGACTCTGGGGCCAACGTCCTGACTTTC
>TRBV5-1|NA|13|TRBJ1-1|NA
CASSVEESTEAFF
TGCGCCAGCAGCGTCGAGGAGAGCACTGAAGCTTTCTTT
>TRBV28|NA|14|TRBJ1-4|TRBD1
CATYDRGTNEKLFF
TGTGCCACCTATGACAGGGGCACTAATGAAAAACTGTTTTTT
>TRBV18|NA|14|TRBJ2-1|TRBD1
CASSPLGTDNEQFF
TGTGCCAGCTCACCTTTGGGGACAGATAATGAGCAGTTCTTC
>TRBV7-2|few|14|TRBJ2-5|NA
CASSSKVGGETQYF
TGTGCCAGCAGCTCAAAAGTCGGGGGAGAGACCCAGTACTTC
>TRBV28|once|15|TRBJ2-2|NA
CASSFLDGNTGELFF
TGTGCCAGCAGTTTTCTGGACGGAAACACCGGGGAGCTGTTTTTT
>TRBV18|NA|12|TRBJ1-4|NA
CASSAVNEKLFF
TGTGCCAGCTCGGCAGTAAATGAAAAACTGTTTTTT
>TRBV4-3|NA|14|TRBJ1-2|NA
CASSQDQTVYGYTF
TGCGCCAGCAGCCAAGATCAAACGGTCTATGGCTACACCTTC
>TRBV14|NA|12|TRBJ2-5|TRBD2
CASSQGSSGEYF
TGTGCCAGCAGCCAAGGGTCTAGCGGGGAGTACTTC
>TRBV7-2|NA|15|TRBJ2-3|TRBD1
CTSSQGQVLGDTQYF
TGTACCAGCAGCCAAGGACAGGTCCTTGGGGATACGCAGTATTTT
>TRBV6-2/TRBV6-3|few|16|TRBJ2-7|TRBD1
CASSYRGQGAAYEQYF
TGTGCCAGCAGTTACCGGGGACAGGGGGCGGCCTACGAGCAGTACTTC
>TRBV3-1|NA|14|TRBJ2-1|NA
CASSQRALGNEQFF
TGTGCCAGCAGTCAACGGGCCCTCGGGAATGAGCAGTTCTTC
>TRBV20-1|NA|14|TRBJ2-7|NA
CSAHSDLGSYEQYF
TGCAGTGCCCACTCCGACCTGGGCTCCTACGAGCAGTACTTC
>TRBV7-2|once|14|TRBJ2-7|TRBD1
CVSSFGQGAKEQYF
TGTGTCAGCAGCTTCGGACAGGGGGCTAAGGAGCAGTACTTC
>TRBV20-1|few|14|TRBJ2-1|NA
CSASIGAGWNEQFF
TGCAGTGCTAGTATTGGGGCGGGATGGAATGAGCAGTTCTTC
>TRBV5-1|few|14|TRBJ1-1|NA
CASSYPGQETEAFF
TGCGCCAGCTCGTACCCAGGGCAGGAAACTGAAGCTTTCTTT
>TRBV7-3|NA|15|TRBJ2-3|NA
CASSSSGRRTDTQYF
TGTGCCAGCAGCTCTTCGGGACGGCGCACAGATACGCAGTATTTT
>TRBV12-3/TRBV12-4|NA|14|TRBJ2-3|NA
CASSLSGPGDTQYF
TGTGCCAGCAGTTTAAGCGGGCCGGGAGATACGCAGTATTTT
>TRBV28|NA|15|TRBJ2-1|TRBD2
CASRAPLAGRSEQFF
TGTGCCAGCAGAGCGCCGCTAGCGGGACGGAGTGAGCAGTTCTTC
>TRBV2|NA|12|TRBJ2-6|NA
CTSSAGANVLTF
TGTACCAGCAGTGCCGGGGCCAACGTCCTGACTTTC
>TRBV6-2/TRBV6-3|NA|15|TRBJ2-1|NA
CASSVGGEGVNEQFF
TGTGCCAGCAGTGTCGGCGGGGAAGGTGTAAATGAGCAGTTCTTC
>TRBV5-1|NA|16|TRBJ2-5|TRBD1
CASSLLGQGLMGVQYF
TGCGCCAGCAGCTTGTTGGGACAGGGCCTCATGGGGGTCCAGTACTTC
>TRBV7-2|NA|13|TRBJ1-2|TRBD1
CASSPGTENGYTF
TGTGCCAGCAGCCCCGGGACAGAGAATGGCTACACCTTC
>TRBV3-1|few|12|TRBJ1-2|NA
CASSQGSPGYTF
TGTGCCAGCAGCCAGGGATCTCCGGGCTACACCTTC
>TRBV18|NA|16|TRBJ1-1|NA
CASSPLGTMRNTEAFF
TGTGCCAGCTCACCACTGGGGACCATGAGGAACACTGAAGCTTTCTTT
>TRBV6-5|once|15|TRBJ2-7|NA
CASSLSKGKTYEQYF
TGTGCCAGCAGTTTGTCGAAGGGGAAAACCTACGAGCAGTACTTC